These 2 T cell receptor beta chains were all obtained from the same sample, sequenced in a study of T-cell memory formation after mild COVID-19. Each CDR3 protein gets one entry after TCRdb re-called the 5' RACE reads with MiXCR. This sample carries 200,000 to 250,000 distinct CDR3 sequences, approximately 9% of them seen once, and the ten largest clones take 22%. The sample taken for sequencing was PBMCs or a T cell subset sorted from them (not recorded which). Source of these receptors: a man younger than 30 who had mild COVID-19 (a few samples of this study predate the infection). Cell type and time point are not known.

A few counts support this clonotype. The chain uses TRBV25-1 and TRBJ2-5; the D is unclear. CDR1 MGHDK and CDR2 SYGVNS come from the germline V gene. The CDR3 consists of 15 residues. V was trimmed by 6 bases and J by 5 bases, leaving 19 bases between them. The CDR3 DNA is TGTGCCAGCAGCCACTCATCCGGAGCCGGGGAGACCCAGTACTTC. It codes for CASSHSSGAGETQYF.

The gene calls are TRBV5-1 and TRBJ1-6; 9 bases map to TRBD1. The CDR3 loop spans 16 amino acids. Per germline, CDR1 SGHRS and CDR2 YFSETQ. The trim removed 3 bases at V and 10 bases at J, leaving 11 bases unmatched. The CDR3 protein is CASSSDRGQGNSPLHF. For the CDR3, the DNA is TGCGCCAGCAGCTCGGACCGGGGACAGGGTAACTCACCCCTCCACTTT.